The TCR beta chain described here comes from a study of blood T cell repertoires in COVID-19. The CDR3 is made up of 17 amino acids. Germline assignment: CDR1 SGHDT and CDR2 YYEEEE. V lost 3 bases to trimming and J lost 7 bases; unmatched junction nucleotides: 8. Repertoires were generated with immunoSEQ multiplex PCR, while TCRdb's copy carries only in-frame clones and drops some. The sample includes hundreds of thousands of clones, roughly 88% of them seen just once. Enrolled through a virtual design, the participants were between roughly 18 and 95 years of age and came from under 25 US areas. Researchers sorted participants into cohorts using their self-reported clinical history.

This sequence joins TRBV5-6 and TRBJ2-1, with 15 positions matching TRBD2. Sequencing was done on a sample of PBMCs or T cells enriched from blood (not recorded which). The sequence was obtained from a woman aged 30 to 39 who had recovered from COVID-19. The CDR3 DNA sequence: TGTGCCAGCAGCTGGGGACTAGCGGGGGGCCTAGGGAATGAGCAGTTCTTC. Its translation is CASSWGLAGGLGNEQFF.